The 7 T cell receptor beta chains given below trace back to one sample, sequenced in a study of identical twins. Each CDR3 protein gets one entry after TCRdb re-called the 5' RACE reads with MiXCR. The table lists more than 1.5 million distinct CDR3 sequences, more than 30% of them singletons. The sample comprised cord blood. All receptors derive from a newborn girl in good health.

Of note for this clonotype: This may be a read error, as it is one base from a much larger clone. CDR3: CANSSRDRSYEQYF. As DNA, the CDR3 is TGCGCCAACAGCTCCCGGGACAGGTCCTACGAGCAGTACTTC. The chain is built from TRBV5-1 and TRBJ2-7, with 8 bases aligning to TRBD1. The CDR3 runs to 14 residues. The germline CDR1 and CDR2 sequences are SGHRS and YFSETQ.

This clonotype occurred a few times. The chain is built from TRBV3-1 and TRBJ1-2; no clear D. The germline V gene encodes CDR1 LGHDT and CDR2 YNNKEL (reference sequence). CDR3 length: 15 amino acids. Trimming took off 4 bases at V and 4 bases at J, with 16 bases between the two ends. DNA of the CDR3: TGTGCCAGCAGCCCCGGTGTGGATCGGAGCTATGGCTACACCTTC. Translation gives CASSPGVDRSYGYTF.

The sample holds a few counts of this clonotype. The DNA of the CDR3 is TGTGCCAGCAGCTTTAGGTACCAGGTTGAGCAGTACTTC. It specifies CASSFRYQVEQYF. The genes are TRBV7-8 and TRBJ2-4, with D hard to call. The germline V gene encodes CDR1 SGHVS and CDR2 FQNEAQ. V gave up 3 bases and J gave up 13 bases, with 16 bases separating them. The CDR3 length is 13 residues.

The chain joins TRBV5-1 to TRBJ2-3; no definite D call. The CDR3 has 13 amino acids. Germline CDR1 and CDR2: SGHRS and YFSETQ. With 5 bases removed from V and 0 bases from J, the gap between germline ends came to 7 bases. The CDR3 spells CASRLRSTDTQYF. The CDR3 DNA reads as TGCGCCAGCAGACTCAGAAGCACAGATACGCAGTATTTT.

The chain joins TRBV20-1 to TRBJ2-5; D ambiguous. CDR1 DFQATT and CDR2 SNEGSKA come from the germline V gene (reference sequence). This CDR3 is 11 amino acids long. The V end lost 5 bases, the J end lost 5 bases, and 9 bases lay between the germline ends. The CDR3 here is CSAGFGETQYF. The CDR3, as DNA: TGCAGTGCTGGGTTTGGGGAGACCCAGTACTTC.

Comment on this clonotype: The junction and the germline gene differ at one end; a read error may be behind it. The rearrangement links TRBV18 to TRBJ2-3; D possibly corresponds to TRBD1 (6 bases). The germline V gene encodes CDR1 KGHSH and CDR2 LQKENI. The CDR3 consists of 14 residues. CDR3 protein: CVSSQGSAADTQYF. Written as DNA, the CDR3 is TGTGTCAGCTCACAGGGTAGCGCCGCAGATACGCAGTATTTT.

This clonotype was counted once. At one of its ends the junction is not consistent with the germline gene, which may arise from a read error. The CDR3 loop is CVSSLITGLGQPQHF. The CDR3 DNA reads as TGTGTCAGCAGCTTGATTACAGGGCTAGGGCAGCCCCAGCATTTT. The genes are TRBV5-5 and TRBJ1-5, with D maybe TRBD1 (6 bases). The CDR3 spans 15 residues. Germline V lookup: CDR1 SGHKS, CDR2 YYEKEE (reference sequence).